This T cell receptor (beta chain) was identified in a study of blood T cell repertoires in COVID-19. Study-level information: T cells, B-cell-depleted T cells, or PBMCs supplied cDNA or gDNA.

Measured with immunoSEQ multiplex PCR; TCRdb has only the in-frame clones, and not every one. Of 35,000 to 40,000 clones in the sample, about 76% were seen once. The CDR3 consists of 13 residues. CDR1 is KGHSH and CDR2 is LQKENI in the germline V gene. Trimming removed 3 bases at V and 0 bases at J, with 3 bases between. In Seattle, patients joined the study during active infection and were tracked longitudinally. The material sequenced was peripheral blood. The TCR sequence derives from a man aged 65 to 79 with COVID-19, enrolled during active disease. The rearrangement links TRBV18 to TRBJ1-5; D uncertain. The DNA of the CDR3 is TGTGCCAGCTCACCCTATAGCAATCAGCCCCAGCATTTT. Encoded protein: CASSPYSNQPQHF.